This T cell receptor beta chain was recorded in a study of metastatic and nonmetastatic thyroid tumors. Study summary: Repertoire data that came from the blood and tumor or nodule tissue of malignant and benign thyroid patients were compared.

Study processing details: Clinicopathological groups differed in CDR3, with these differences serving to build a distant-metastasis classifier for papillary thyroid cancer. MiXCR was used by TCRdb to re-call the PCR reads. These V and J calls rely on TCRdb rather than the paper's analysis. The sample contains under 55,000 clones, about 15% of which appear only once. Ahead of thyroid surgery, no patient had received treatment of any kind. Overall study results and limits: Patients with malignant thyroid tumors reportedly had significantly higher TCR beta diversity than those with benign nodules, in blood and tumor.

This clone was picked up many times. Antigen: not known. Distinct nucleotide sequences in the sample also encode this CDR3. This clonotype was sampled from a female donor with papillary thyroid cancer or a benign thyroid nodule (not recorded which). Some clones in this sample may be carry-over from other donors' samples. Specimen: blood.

CDR3 loop: CASSTGNYGYTF. The CDR3, as DNA: TGTGCCAGCAGCACAGGGAACTATGGCTACACCTTC. This sequence joins TRBV12-3 or TRBV12-4 and TRBJ1-2; D is possibly TRBD1 (6 bases). The length of the CDR3 is 12 residues. The V end was cut by 6 bases, the J end by 2 bases, with 7 bases between.